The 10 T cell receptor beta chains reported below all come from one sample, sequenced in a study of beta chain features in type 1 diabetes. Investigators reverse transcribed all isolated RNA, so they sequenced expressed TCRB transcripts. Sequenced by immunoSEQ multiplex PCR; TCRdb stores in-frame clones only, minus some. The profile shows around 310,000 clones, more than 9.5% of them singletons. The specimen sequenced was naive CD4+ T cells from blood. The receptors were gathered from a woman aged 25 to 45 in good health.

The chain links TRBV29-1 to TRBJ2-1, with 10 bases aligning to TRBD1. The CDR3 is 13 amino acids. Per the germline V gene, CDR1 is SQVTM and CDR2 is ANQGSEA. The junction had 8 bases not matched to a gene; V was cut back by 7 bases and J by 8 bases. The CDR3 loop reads CSAAGQGRDEQFF. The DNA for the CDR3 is TGCAGCGCGGCGGGACAGGGGCGTGATGAGCAGTTCTTC.

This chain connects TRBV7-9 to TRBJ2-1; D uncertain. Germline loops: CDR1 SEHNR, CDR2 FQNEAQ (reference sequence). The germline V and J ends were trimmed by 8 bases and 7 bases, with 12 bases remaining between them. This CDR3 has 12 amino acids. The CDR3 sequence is CASGPEWNEQFF. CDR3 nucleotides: TGTGCCAGCGGGCCCGAGTGGAATGAGCAGTTCTTC.

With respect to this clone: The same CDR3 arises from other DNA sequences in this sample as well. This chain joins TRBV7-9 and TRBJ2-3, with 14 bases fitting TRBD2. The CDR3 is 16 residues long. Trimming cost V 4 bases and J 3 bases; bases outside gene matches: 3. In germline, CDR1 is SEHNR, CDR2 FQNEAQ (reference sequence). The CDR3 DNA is TGTGCCAGCAGCTCGGGACTAGCGGGAGCAACAGATACGCAGTATTTT. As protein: CASSSGLAGATDTQYF.

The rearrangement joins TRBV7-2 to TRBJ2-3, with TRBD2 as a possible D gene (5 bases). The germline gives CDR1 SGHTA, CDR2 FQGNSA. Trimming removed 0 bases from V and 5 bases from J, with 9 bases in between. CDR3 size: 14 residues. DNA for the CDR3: TGTGCCAGCAGCTTAGCGGGAGTGGGAGATACGCAGTATTTT. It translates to CASSLAGVGDTQYF.

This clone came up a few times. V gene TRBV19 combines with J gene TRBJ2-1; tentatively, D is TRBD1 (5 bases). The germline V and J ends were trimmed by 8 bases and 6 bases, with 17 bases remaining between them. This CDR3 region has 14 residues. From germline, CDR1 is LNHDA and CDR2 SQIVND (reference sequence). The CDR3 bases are TGTGCCAGTCAGGACACAAAACAGGCCAATGAGCAGTTCTTC. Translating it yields CASQDTKQANEQFF.

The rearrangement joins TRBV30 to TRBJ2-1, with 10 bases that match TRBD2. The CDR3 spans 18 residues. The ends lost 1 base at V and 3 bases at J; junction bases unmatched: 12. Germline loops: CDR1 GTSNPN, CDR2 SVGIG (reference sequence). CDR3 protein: CAWSEPSPGLARYNEQFF. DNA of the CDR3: TGTGCCTGGAGTGAACCTTCCCCGGGACTAGCGCGCTACAATGAGCAGTTCTTC.

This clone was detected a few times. CDR3 in DNA: TGTGCCAGTACCCCAATGTGGGAGAGTAGGACCGGGGAGCTGTTTTTT. This sequence encodes CASTPMWESRTGELFF. V and J are TRBV19 and TRBJ2-2, with D possibly TRBD2 on 5 matching bases. Germline CDR1 LNHDA, CDR2 SQIVND (reference sequence). The V end was cut by 7 bases, the J end by 5 bases, with 20 bases between. This CDR3 is built from 16 residues.

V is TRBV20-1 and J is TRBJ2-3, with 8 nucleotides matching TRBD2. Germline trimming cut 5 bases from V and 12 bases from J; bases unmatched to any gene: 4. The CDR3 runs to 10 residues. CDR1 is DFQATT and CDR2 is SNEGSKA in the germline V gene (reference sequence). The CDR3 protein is CSAPSGPQYF. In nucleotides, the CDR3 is TGCAGTGCTCCTAGCGGGCCTCAGTATTTT.

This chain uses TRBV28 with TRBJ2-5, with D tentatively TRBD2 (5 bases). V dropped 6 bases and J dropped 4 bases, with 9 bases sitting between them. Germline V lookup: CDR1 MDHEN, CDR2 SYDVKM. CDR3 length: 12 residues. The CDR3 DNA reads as TGTGCCAGCAGGTTACTAGGAGAGACCCAGTACTTC. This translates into CASRLLGETQYF.

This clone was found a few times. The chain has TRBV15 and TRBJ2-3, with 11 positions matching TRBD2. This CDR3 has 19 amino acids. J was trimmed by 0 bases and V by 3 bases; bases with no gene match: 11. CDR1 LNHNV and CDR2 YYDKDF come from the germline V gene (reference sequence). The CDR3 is CATSSSGGRLAGSTDTQYF. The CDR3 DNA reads TGTGCCACCAGCAGTTCCGGGGGTCGACTAGCGGGAAGCACAGATACGCAGTATTTT.